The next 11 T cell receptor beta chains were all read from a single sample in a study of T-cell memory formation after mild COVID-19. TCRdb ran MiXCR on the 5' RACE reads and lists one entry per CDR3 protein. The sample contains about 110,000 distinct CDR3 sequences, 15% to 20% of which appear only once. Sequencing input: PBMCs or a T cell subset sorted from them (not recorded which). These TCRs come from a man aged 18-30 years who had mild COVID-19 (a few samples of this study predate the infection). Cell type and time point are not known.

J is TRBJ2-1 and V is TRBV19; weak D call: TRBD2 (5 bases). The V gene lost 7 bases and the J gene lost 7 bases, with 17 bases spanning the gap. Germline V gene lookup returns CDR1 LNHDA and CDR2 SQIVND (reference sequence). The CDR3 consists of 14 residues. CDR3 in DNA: TGTGCCAGTATTAGTGTCGGGAATCGGAATGAGCAGTTCTTC. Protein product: CASISVGNRNEQFF. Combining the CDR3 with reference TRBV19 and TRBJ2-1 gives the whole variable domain DGGITQSPKYLFRKEGQNVTLSCEQNLNHDAMYWYRQDPGQGLRLIYYSQIVNDFQKGDIAEGYSVSREKKESFPLTVTSAQKNPTAFYLCASISVGNRNEQFFGPGTRLTVL.

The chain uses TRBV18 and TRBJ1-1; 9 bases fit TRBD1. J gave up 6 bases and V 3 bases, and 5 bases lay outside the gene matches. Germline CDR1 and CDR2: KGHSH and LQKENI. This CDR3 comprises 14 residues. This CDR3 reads CASSPRTGAAEAFF. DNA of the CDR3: TGTGCCAGCTCACCTCGGACAGGGGCCGCTGAAGCTTTCTTT.

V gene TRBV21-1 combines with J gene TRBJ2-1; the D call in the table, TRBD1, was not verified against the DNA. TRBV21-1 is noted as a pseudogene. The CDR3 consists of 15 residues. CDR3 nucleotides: TGTGCCAGTAGCTTGGGACCGCCGGTATACAATGAGCAGTTCTTC. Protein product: CASSLGPPVYNEQFF.

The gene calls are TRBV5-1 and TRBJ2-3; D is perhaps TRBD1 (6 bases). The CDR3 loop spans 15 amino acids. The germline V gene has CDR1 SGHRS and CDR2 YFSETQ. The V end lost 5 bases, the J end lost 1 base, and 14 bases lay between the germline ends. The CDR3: CASSRSGVGTDTQYF. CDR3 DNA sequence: TGCGCCAGCAGTCGCTCAGGGGTCGGCACAGATACGCAGTATTTT.

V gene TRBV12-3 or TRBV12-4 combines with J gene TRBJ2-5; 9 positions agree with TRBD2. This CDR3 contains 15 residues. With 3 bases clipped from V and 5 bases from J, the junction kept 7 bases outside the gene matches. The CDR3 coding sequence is TGTGCCAGCAGTTTCTTGCGGGGGGGCGGGGAGACCCAGTACTTC. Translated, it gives CASSFLRGGGETQYF.

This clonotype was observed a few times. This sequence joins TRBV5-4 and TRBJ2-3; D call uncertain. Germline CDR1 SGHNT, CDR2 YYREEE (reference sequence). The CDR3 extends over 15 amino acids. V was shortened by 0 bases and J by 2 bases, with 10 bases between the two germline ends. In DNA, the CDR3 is TGTGCCAGCAGCTTGGCCCTGGCGGACACAGATACGCAGTATTTT. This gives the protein CASSLALADTDTQYF.

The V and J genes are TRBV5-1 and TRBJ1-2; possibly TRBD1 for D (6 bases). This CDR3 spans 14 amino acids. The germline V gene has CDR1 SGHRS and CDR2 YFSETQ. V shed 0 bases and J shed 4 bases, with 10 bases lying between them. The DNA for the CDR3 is TGCGCCAGCAGCTTGGCGGACAGCTCCTATGGCTACACCTTC. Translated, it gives CASSLADSSYGYTF.

The CDR3 DNA reads TGTGCCAGCAGTTTATTGGAGGGGTTAGCCGGCTACACCTTC. It is translated as CASSLLEGLAGYTF. J is TRBJ1-2 and V is TRBV28, with D perhaps TRBD1 (5 bases). V dropped 1 base and J dropped 8 bases, with 14 bases sitting between them. From germline, CDR1 is MDHEN and CDR2 SYDVKM. The CDR3 is made up of 14 amino acids.

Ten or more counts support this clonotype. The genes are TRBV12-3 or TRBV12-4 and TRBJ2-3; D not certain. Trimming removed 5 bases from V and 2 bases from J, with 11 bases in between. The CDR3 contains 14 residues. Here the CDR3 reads CASSPTGPTDTQYF. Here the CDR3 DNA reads TGTGCCAGCAGTCCTACGGGTCCCACAGATACGCAGTATTTT.

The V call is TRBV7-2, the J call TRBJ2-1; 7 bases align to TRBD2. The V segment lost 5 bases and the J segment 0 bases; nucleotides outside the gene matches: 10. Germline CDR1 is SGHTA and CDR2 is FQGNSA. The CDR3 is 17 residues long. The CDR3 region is CASSPSGGPSSYNEQFF. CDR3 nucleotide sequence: TGTGCCAGCAGCCCCTCGGGGGGTCCTAGCTCCTACAATGAGCAGTTCTTC.

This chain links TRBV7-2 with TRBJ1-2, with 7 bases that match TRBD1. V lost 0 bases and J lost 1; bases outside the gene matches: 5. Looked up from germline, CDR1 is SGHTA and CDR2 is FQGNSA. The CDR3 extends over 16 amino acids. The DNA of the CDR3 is TGTGCCAGCAGCTTAGCTTACAGGGGCAATAACTATGGCTACACCTTC. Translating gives CASSLAYRGNNYGYTF.